This TCR beta chain derives from a study of blood T cell repertoires in COVID-19. Across the whole study: Both acute and convalescent COVID-19 samples were obtained from the United States, Italy and Spain. PBMCs, B-cell-depleted T cells, or T cells were the source of the cDNA or gDNA that made up the material.

Original data processing: Cell counts per sample came from amplifying reference gene primers. Clones were read by immunoSEQ multiplex PCR, and TCRdb kept only the in-frame ones, dropping some. D and trimming were read from the DNA, whereas the V and J calls and clone size are those reported in that table. This table has under 200,000 clones, about 85% appearing once. This CDR3 has 12 residues. Trimming took off 5 bases at V and 6 bases at J, with 9 bases between the two ends. Per the germline V gene, CDR1 is SEHNR and CDR2 is FQNEAQ (reference sequence). The sequenced sample consisted of peripheral blood. This TCR came from a man between 60 and 75 years old with acute or convalescent COVID-19. The rearrangement uses TRBV7-9 and TRBJ2-3; maybe TRBD1 (5 bases). CDR3 in amino acids: CASSLGADTQYF. CDR3 nucleotides: TGTGCCAGCAGCCTAGGGGCGGATACGCAGTATTTT.